The rows below give T cell receptor beta chains drawn from one sample of a study of PD-1 blockade in mismatch repair-deficient tumors. Generated by immunoSEQ multiplex PCR, the TCRdb table keeps only in-frame clones and is missing some. This sample has roughly 120,000 clones; around nine tenths occur once, and the top ten carry 10% to 15%. Sequencing was performed on peripheral blood, taken roughly 70 weeks after starting pembrolizumab. These receptors originate from an adult with mismatch repair-deficient cancer. Both conserved end residues are part of each CDR3. The order of the fields is clone size, V gene, D gene, J gene, CDR3 length, CDR3 DNA, CDR3 protein. A D gene is named only where the DNA matches it firmly. Clone size is stated in some rows and not others, as once, few, many or a class when expanded.

>-|TRBV6-5|-|TRBJ1-5|15
TGTGCCAGCAGTTACTCGGAGGGCCCCAATCAGCCCCAGCATTTT
CASSYSEGPNQPQHF
>-|TRBV19|-|TRBJ2-7|14
TGTGCCAGTAGTATAGGGCACCCCTCCTACGAGCAGTACTTC
CASSIGHPSYEQYF
>-|TRBV27|-|TRBJ1-1|13
TGTGCCAGCAGTTTCAGCCTGAACACTGAAGCTTTCTTT
CASSFSLNTEAFF
>-|TRBV6-5|TRBD1|TRBJ2-3|16
TGTGCCAGCAGTTACTCGGCAGGGGGCTTCACAGATACGCAGTATTTT
CASSYSAGGFTDTQYF
>-|TRBV28|-|TRBJ2-7|12
TGTGCCAGCAGCCCCGTTCCAGGGGGGGAGTACTTC
CASSPVPGGEYF
>-|TRBV6-6|-|TRBJ2-7|14
TGTGCCAGCAGTATCGGGCTTGATTTCTACGAGCAGTACTTC
CASSIGLDFYEQYF
>-|TRBV29-1|-|TRBJ2-5|14
TGCAGCGTTGAAGTCGGGTGGGCCGGGGAGACCCAGTACTTC
CSVEVGWAGETQYF
>-|TRBV11-2|-|TRBJ2-5|15
TGTGCCAGCAGCTTAGTATGGACGTTACAAGAGACCCAGTACTTC
CASSLVWTLQETQYF
>-|TRBV29-1|TRBD1|TRBJ2-6|16
TGCAGCGTTGTCGGACAGGGTCCCTCTGGGGCCAACGTCCTGACTTTC
CSVVGQGPSGANVLTF
>-|TRBV4-2|TRBD1|TRBJ2-3|14
TGTGCCAGCAGCCGGGGACAGGGGAGGGATACGCAGTATTTT
CASSRGQGRDTQYF
>-|TRBV29-1|TRBD2|TRBJ2-1|16
TGCAGCGTTGAAGGTTGGCGGGGGAGCTCCTACAATGAGCAGTTCTTC
CSVEGWRGSSYNEQFF
>-|TRBV5-1|-|TRBJ2-7|15
TGCGCCAGCAGCGGGGGGCCGGACAGACCTTACGAGCAGTACTTC
CASSGGPDRPYEQYF
>-|TRBV4-1|-|TRBJ2-1|18
TGCGCCAGCAGCCAACCTACTAGATCTTCCAGGGTCAACAATGAGCAGTTCTTC
CASSQPTRSSRVNNEQFF
>-|TRBV7-9|TRBD2|TRBJ2-1|14
TGTGCCAGCAGCTTCTCAGCGGGACGGTATGAGCAGTTCTTC
CASSFSAGRYEQFF
>-|TRBV5-1|-|TRBJ2-1|15
TGCGCCAGCAGCTTAGGGGGAAACTCCTACAATGAGCAGTTCTTC
CASSLGGNSYNEQFF
>-|TRBV28|-|TRBJ1-5|14
TGTGCCAGCAACGTTTACCGGGGAGCTCAGCCCCAGCATTTT
CASNVYRGAQPQHF
>-|TRBV25-1|-|TRBJ1-5|14
TGTGCCAGCAGTGGGCAGGGGACAAATCAGCCCCAGCATTTT
CASSGQGTNQPQHF
>once|TRBV28|-|TRBJ1-5|13
TGTGCCAGCAGTTTAGGTGCGGACCAGCCCCAGCATTTT
CASSLGADQPQHF
>-|TRBV4-1|-|TRBJ2-5|12
TGCGCCAGCAGCTGGAGCGCCTCATCCCAGTACTTC
CASSWSASSQYF
>-|TRBV15|TRBD1|TRBJ2-5|16
TGTGCCACCAGCAGCCACAGGGGTTATAAAAGTGAGACCCAGTACTTC
CATSSHRGYKSETQYF